The clone carrying this T cell receptor beta chain was recorded once. The V gene end was trimmed by 8 bases and the J gene end by 1 base; junction bases not matched to a gene: 6. This CDR3 region has 17 residues. The germline gives CDR1 MDHEN, CDR2 SYDVKM. This sample is drawn from a study of blood T cell repertoires in COVID-19. Looking at the study overall: Whether acute or convalescent, the COVID-19 samples came from the United States, Italy and Spain. In each case, the material was cDNA or gDNA derived from T cells, B-cell-depleted T cells, or PBMCs.

Per the study methods: Reference gene primers were amplified, and this amplification served to estimate nucleated cell counts. Repertoires were generated with immunoSEQ multiplex PCR, while TCRdb's copy carries only in-frame clones and drops some. That table furnishes V, J and clone size, whereas the DNA furnished D and trimming. The table lists roughly 100,000 clones, more than 80% of them singletons, with around 3.4% in the top ten. The chain couples TRBV28 to TRBJ2-6; 12 positions agree with TRBD1. The clonotype originates from a woman aged 55-75 years with acute or convalescent COVID-19. The specimen was peripheral blood. The CDR3 region has the DNA TGTGCCAGCGGACGGGACAGGGGGCCGTCTGGGGCCAACGTCCTGACTTTC. Amino acid sequence: CASGRDRGPSGANVLTF.